Shown below are 17 T cell receptor beta chains from a single sample sequenced in a study of CD4 T cells in relation to SARS-CoV-2 and coronaviruses (dated by TCRdb to about 2021). CD4+ T cells from unexposed donors were collected before the COVID-19 pandemic (2011-2018). After 10 days of culture, CD4+ T cells were isolated with the EasySep CD4+ T cell isolation kit. Antigen specificity for these receptors is unknown. Library generation was performed with the immunoSEQ multiplex PCR assay. TCRdb stores this immuneACCESS table with in-frame sequences only. Part of the clones is absent; in the studies checked, under half of the shortfall reflects unresolved V genes, and no reason is known for the rest. The sample includes 20,000 to 25,000 clones, with about 70% observed a single time. 9.5% to 15% of the sample goes to the ten largest clones. The sample consisted of CD4+ T cells from PBMCs, cultured in vitro. All receptors come from a human donor in good health.

V and J are TRBV24-1 and TRBJ1-5; D unresolved. The V gene's germline CDR1 is KGHDR and CDR2 SFDVKD. The CDR3 sequence is 13 residues long. The germline V and J ends were trimmed by 12 bases and 5 bases, with 16 bases remaining between them. The CDR3 nucleotides read TGTGCCCCTAGGGCTGTGAGAGATCAGCCCCAGCATTTT. Amino acids: CAPRAVRDQPQHF.

The CDR3 loop is CATARTGGGTDTQYF. CDR3 nucleotide sequence: TGTGCCACCGCCCGTACAGGGGGCGGTACAGATACGCAGTATTTT. V usage is TRBV19 and J usage is TRBJ2-3; 9 positions match TRBD1. V lost 10 bases, J lost 3 bases, and 11 bases stayed unmatched. CDR3 size: 15 residues. Germline CDR1 and CDR2: LNHDA and SQIVND (reference sequence).

This rearrangement joins TRBV6-2 or TRBV6-3 to TRBJ1-1; TRBD1 aligns across 7 bases. Germline CDR1 and CDR2: MNHEY and SVGEGT. Germline trimming cut 2 bases from V and 2 bases from J; bases unmatched to any gene: 5. The CDR3 consists of 15 residues. CDR3 amino acids: CASSYRGLFNTEAFF. The CDR3 DNA is TGTGCCAGCAGTTACAGGGGGCTTTTTAACACTGAAGCTTTCTTT.

This chain connects TRBV3-1 (or the pseudogene TRBV3-2) to TRBJ1-5; TRBD1 is a possible D gene (6 bases). Germline CDR1 reads LGHDT; CDR2 reads YNNKEL (reference sequence). CDR3 length: 19 amino acids. Trimming stripped 1 base from V and 0 bases from J, with 19 bases between. Here the CDR3 reads CASSQVYRVAGDSNQPQHF. The CDR3 region has the DNA TGTGCCAGCAGCCAAGTCTACAGGGTGGCCGGAGATAGCAATCAGCCCCAGCATTTT.

V is TRBV6-5 and J is TRBJ2-1, with 8 bases fitting TRBD1. J was trimmed by 5 bases and V by 6 bases; bases with no gene match: 6. The CDR3 runs to 14 residues. Germline CDR1 MNHEY, CDR2 SVGAGI. In DNA form, the CDR3 reads TGTGCCAGCAGCCGCATGGACAGGGACAATGAGCAGTTCTTC. Residues: CASSRMDRDNEQFF.

This chain connects TRBV19 to TRBJ1-1; unclear D gene. Germline CDR1 LNHDA, CDR2 SQIVND (reference sequence). Trimming shortened V by 5 bases and J by 1 base, and 11 bases separated the two germline ends. The CDR3 runs to 14 residues. Here the CDR3 reads CASSSRGENTEAFF. Written as DNA, the CDR3 is TGTGCCAGTAGTTCCCGAGGAGAGAACACTGAAGCTTTCTTT.

This chain connects TRBV7-3 to TRBJ2-7; TRBD2 agrees at 9 bases. The CDR3 spans 15 residues. Germline V gene data show CDR1 as SGHTA and CDR2 as FQGTGA. V trimming: 5 bases; J trimming: 5 bases; junction bases outside the gene matches: 10. The CDR3 region has the DNA TGTGCCAGCAGCCCCCAGGCGGGAGGGTTGGACGAGCAGTACTTC. Translation: CASSPQAGGLDEQYF.

The chain combines TRBV28 with TRBJ1-5, with D perhaps matching TRBD1 (5 bases). V lost 3 bases and J 5 bases, leaving 11 bases between the germline ends. Per germline, CDR1 MDHEN and CDR2 SYDVKM. CDR3 length: 14 amino acids. CDR3 residues: CASSLPQGDQPQHF. The CDR3 DNA reads as TGTGCCAGCAGTTTGCCACAAGGGGATCAGCCCCAGCATTTT.

V gene TRBV28 combines with J gene TRBJ1-1; 9 bases are shared with TRBD1. This CDR3 is 15 amino acids long. CDR1 and CDR2 (germline): MDHEN, SYDVKM. V was clipped by 5 bases and J by 0 bases; unmatched bases: 4. CDR3 in amino acids: CASSDTGGLNTEAFF. The CDR3 DNA reads as TGTGCCAGCAGTGACACAGGGGGCCTGAACACTGAAGCTTTCTTT. The entire variable domain, with the rest obtained from reference TRBV28 and TRBJ1-1, is as follows: DVKVTQSSRYLVKRTGEKVFLECVQDMDHENMFWYRQDPGLGLRLIYFSYDVKMKEKGDIPEGYSVSREKKERFSLILESASTNQTSMYLCASSDTGGLNTEAFFGQGTRLTVV.

V usage is TRBV24-1 and J usage is TRBJ2-1; 7 bases map to TRBD2. The CDR3 consists of 17 residues. Germline trimming cut 4 bases from V and 2 bases from J; bases unmatched to any gene: 10. CDR1 is KGHDR and CDR2 is SFDVKD in the germline V gene. Here the CDR3 DNA reads TGTGCCACCAGTGAGGGGGGGGTGGGACCCGCCTACAATGAGCAGTTCTTC. Translated, it gives CATSEGGVGPAYNEQFF.

The chain combines TRBV19 with TRBJ2-1; the match to TRBD2 covers 7 bases. The CDR3 totals 13 residues. Losses at the gene ends were 7 bases for V and 4 bases for J; bases not matched to a gene: 4. CDR1 and CDR2 (germline): LNHDA, SQIVND (reference sequence). Here the CDR3 DNA reads TGTGCCAGTATAGGGCGGGAGTACAATGAGCAGTTCTTC. Its protein is CASIGREYNEQFF.

This chain uses TRBV4-1 with TRBJ2-7; 10 positions agree with TRBD2. The germline V gene has CDR1 MGHRA and CDR2 YSYEKL. This CDR3 comprises 15 residues. The V gene end was trimmed by 4 bases and the J gene end by 3 bases; junction bases not matched to a gene: 6. For the CDR3, the DNA is TGCGCCAGCAGCCGCCTAGCGGGAGAAGGCTACGAGCAGTACTTC. It specifies CASSRLAGEGYEQYF.

The CDR3 is CASSPGTGRNEQFF. In DNA, the CDR3 is TGTGCCAGCTCACCCGGGACAGGGCGGAATGAGCAGTTCTTC. This chain connects TRBV18 to TRBJ2-1, with 9 bases aligning to TRBD1. Germline V lookup: CDR1 KGHSH, CDR2 LQKENI. The V segment lost 3 bases and the J segment 7 bases; nucleotides outside the gene matches: 4. CDR3 length: 14 amino acids.

The chain is built from TRBV19 and TRBJ1-2, with unresolved D. Germline loops: CDR1 LNHDA, CDR2 SQIVND (reference sequence). This CDR3 is 15 amino acids long. V lost 5 bases and J lost 3, with 16 bases in between. The CDR3 bases are TGTGCCAGTAGTCGGCCCCGTGTTTCGGACTATGGCTACACCTTC. Translating it yields CASSRPRVSDYGYTF.

The V gene is TRBV5-1, the J gene TRBJ2-1; D is ambiguous. Per germline, CDR1 SGHRS and CDR2 YFSETQ. The CDR3 consists of 13 residues. V was trimmed by 7 bases and J by 9 bases, leaving 17 bases between them. CDR3 in DNA: TGCGCCAGCGGCCCCTCTGAGGTGGGTGAGCAGTTCTTC. Its protein is CASGPSEVGEQFF.

This chain links TRBV6-6 with TRBJ1-2; the D is unclear. CDR1 MNHNY and CDR2 SVGAGI come from the germline V gene (reference sequence). Trimming took 6 bases from V and 8 from J, leaving 16 bases between them. The CDR3 runs to 13 residues. The CDR3 reads CASRTAAEVGYTF. DNA of the CDR3: TGTGCCAGCAGGACGGCCGCGGAGGTGGGCTACACCTTC.

V and J are TRBV4-2 and TRBJ2-7, with 9 bases lining up with TRBD1. The CDR3 has 15 residues. The junction had 5 bases not matched to a gene; V was cut back by 2 bases and J by 3 bases. Germline CDR1 LGHNA, CDR2 YNFKEQ. CDR3 amino acids: CASSQSRTGDYEQYF. The DNA of the CDR3 is TGTGCCAGCAGCCAATCGCGGACAGGGGACTACGAGCAGTACTTC.